The 21 T cell receptor beta chains below were found in one sample sequenced in a study of shared clonotypes between healthy human individuals. Repertoires were generated with immunoSEQ multiplex PCR, while TCRdb's copy carries only in-frame clones and drops some. The table lists some 700,000 clones, 80% to 95% of them singletons. Sequenced material: memory CD8+ T cells from PBMCs. The subset is: CD45RO+ cells pooled with CCR7-negative TemRA cells. The receptor source for this set is a man aged 18 to 29 in good health. Some clones in this sample may be carry-over from other donors' samples.

This clone was seen once. The chain has TRBV13 and TRBJ1-2; TRBD1 might be the D (6 bases). Germline CDR1 is PRHDT and CDR2 is FYEKMQ (reference sequence). This CDR3 region has 13 residues. With 5 bases removed from V and 8 bases from J, the gap between germline ends came to 15 bases. CDR3 in amino acids: CASSPAAGVGYTF. CDR3 DNA sequence: TGTGCCAGCAGCCCCGCGGCAGGGGTCGGCTACACCTTC.

The V gene is TRBV29-1, the J gene TRBJ1-3; 8 bases line up with TRBD1. The CDR3 has 13 amino acids. CDR1 is SQVTM and CDR2 is ANQGSEA in the germline V gene. Trimming cost V 4 bases and J 4 bases; bases outside gene matches: 3. The CDR3 DNA is TGCAGCGTTGGGACAGGGAACGGAAACACCATATATTTT. Its protein product is CSVGTGNGNTIYF.

The chain uses TRBV7-8 and TRBJ2-1; a weak D match, TRBD1 (5 bases). Trimming removed 6 bases from V and 0 bases from J, with 12 bases in between. This CDR3 spans 15 amino acids. Germline loops: CDR1 SGHVS, CDR2 FQNEAQ. In nucleotides, the CDR3 is TGTGCCAGCAGGTTGGCTACAGGCTCCTACAATGAGCAGTTCTTC. Protein sequence: CASRLATGSYNEQFF.

J is TRBJ1-4 and V is TRBV28; the match to TRBD1 covers 7 bases. The V gene's germline CDR1 is MDHEN and CDR2 SYDVKM. Losses at the gene ends were 5 bases for V and 13 bases for J; bases not matched to a gene: 7. This CDR3 has 12 amino acids. The CDR3 sequence: CASSPPGQILFF. CDR3 sequence (DNA): TGTGCCAGCAGTCCCCCGGGACAGATACTGTTTTTT.

The V call is TRBV29-1, the J call TRBJ2-3; D gene ambiguous. The germline V and J ends were trimmed by 0 bases and 2 bases, with 3 bases remaining between them. Looked up from germline, CDR1 is SQVTM and CDR2 is ANQGSEA. This CDR3 is 12 amino acids long. DNA of the CDR3: TGCAGCGTTGAAGAGTACACAGATACGCAGTATTTT. Translation gives CSVEEYTDTQYF.

This chain links TRBV2 with TRBJ1-5; no clear D. Trimming took 2 bases from V and 1 from J, leaving 9 bases between them. The CDR3 covers 15 residues. The V gene's germline CDR1 is SNHLY and CDR2 FYNNEI. This chain's CDR3 is CASSETWRSNQPQHF. The CDR3 nucleotides are TGTGCCAGCAGTGAAACATGGCGGAGCAATCAGCCCCAGCATTTT. The variable domain in full, with the rest retrieved from reference TRBV2 and TRBJ1-5, is EPEVTQTPSHQVTQMGQEVILRCVPISNHLYFYWYRQILGQKVEFLVSFYNNEISEKSEIFDDQFSVERPDGSNFTLKIRSTKLEDSAMYFCASSETWRSNQPQHFGDGTRLSIL.

The chain carries TRBV6-1 and TRBJ1-5; D ambiguous. V was shortened by 1 base and J by 0 bases, with 7 bases between the two germline ends. The CDR3 is made up of 15 amino acids. Germline CDR1 and CDR2: MNHNS and SASEGT. In DNA, the CDR3 is TGTGCCAGCAGTGAAGACAGATATAGCAATCAGCCCCAGCATTTT. Translation: CASSEDRYSNQPQHF.

This chain links TRBV7-9 with TRBJ1-5, with 7 positions matching TRBD1. CDR1 SEHNR and CDR2 FQNEAQ come from the germline V gene (reference sequence). The CDR3 runs to 17 residues. With V trimmed by 5 bases and J by 3 bases, 13 bases remained unmatched. As DNA, the CDR3 is TGTGCCAGCAGCCCAGAACGGGGCAGGGGGTACAATCAGCCCCAGCATTTT. As protein: CASSPERGRGYNQPQHF.

This clone was seen only once. This chain uses TRBV29-1 with TRBJ1-2; 9 bases are a match to TRBD1. Germline CDR1 reads SQVTM; CDR2 reads ANQGSEA. This CDR3 spans 13 amino acids. Trimming took 5 bases from V and 3 from J; bases not matched to a gene: 4. This CDR3 is CSVTGQGYYGYTF. In DNA, the CDR3 is TGCAGCGTTACAGGACAGGGGTACTATGGCTACACCTTC. The whole variable domain, filled in from reference TRBV29-1 and TRBJ1-2, reads SAVISQKPSRDICQRGTSLTIQCQVDSQVTMMFWYRQQPGQSLTLIATANQGSEATYESGFVIDKFPISRPNLTFSTLTVSNMSPEDSSIYLCSVTGQGYYGYTFGSGTRLTVV.

The chain combines TRBV5-4 with TRBJ1-1, with 7 bases fitting TRBD1. The CDR3 length is 14 residues. The germline V gene has CDR1 SGHNT and CDR2 YYREEE (reference sequence). J gave up 1 base and V 7 bases, and 7 bases lay outside the gene matches. This CDR3 is CASSQRGRNTEAFF. CDR3 nucleotides: TGTGCCAGCTCCCAGAGGGGGCGGAACACTGAAGCTTTCTTT.

On this clone: At the DNA level, this CDR3 is encoded by other sequences in the same sample as well. The chain uses TRBV6-1 and TRBJ1-2; D is uncertain. The CDR3 extends over 12 amino acids. CDR1 and CDR2 (germline): MNHNS, SASEGT. V lost 1 base to trimming and J lost 1 base, with 1 base between them. CDR3 DNA: TGTGCCAGCAGTGAAGGTAACTATGGCTACACCTTC. It yields the protein CASSEGNYGYTF.

A remark on this clone: This sample also contains other DNA sequences that code for the same CDR3. The V call is TRBV28, the J call TRBJ2-7; D not certain. V was pared by 2 bases and J by 3 bases, with 11 bases between. This CDR3 has 14 residues. Germline V lookup: CDR1 MDHEN, CDR2 SYDVKM. CDR3: CASSLRGRLYEQYF. In nucleotides, the CDR3 is TGTGCCAGCAGTTTACGTGGGCGCCTCTACGAGCAGTACTTC. Complete variable domain (other parts from reference TRBV28 and TRBJ2-7): DVKVTQSSRYLVKRTGEKVFLECVQDMDHENMFWYRQDPGLGLRLIYFSYDVKMKEKGDIPEGYSVSREKKERFSLILESASTNQTSMYLCASSLRGRLYEQYFGPGTRLTVT.

This chain uses TRBV4-1 with TRBJ1-2, with 9 bases that match TRBD1. The CDR3 length is 15 residues. The V and J ends lost 2 bases and 8 bases, in that order; junction bases with no gene match: 9. CDR1 MGHRA and CDR2 YSYEKL come from the germline V gene. The CDR3 nucleotides read TGCGCCAGCAGCCAAAGGCACACAGGGGGCGAAGGCTACACCTTC. This sequence encodes CASSQRHTGGEGYTF.

The V call is TRBV9, the J call TRBJ1-1; D gene ambiguous. The V end was cut by 0 bases, the J end by 1 base, with 7 bases between. Germline V gene data show CDR1 as SGDLS and CDR2 as YYNGEE. This CDR3 contains 14 residues. The CDR3 nucleotides are TGTGCCAGCAGCGTAGGGTCCGCGAACACTGAAGCTTTCTTT. This encodes CASSVGSANTEAFF. Using reference TRBV9 and TRBJ1-1 for the parts outside the CDR3, the full variable domain is DSGVTQTPKHLITATGQRVTLRCSPRSGDLSVYWYQQSLDQGLQFLIQYYNGEERAKGNILERFSAQQFPDLHSELNLSSLELGDSALYFCASSVGSANTEAFFGQGTRLTVV.

The chain has TRBV2 and TRBJ2-7, with D perhaps matching TRBD1 or TRBD2 (5 bases each). From germline, CDR1 is SNHLY and CDR2 FYNNEI. V was clipped by 3 bases and J by 2 bases, with 11 bases between them. This CDR3 is built from 14 residues. DNA for the CDR3: TGTGCCAGCAGTGAGGGACCGTTTACCTACGAGCAGTACTTC. It encodes CASSEGPFTYEQYF.

This clone was found once. V is TRBV19 and J is TRBJ2-7; 9 bases align to TRBD2. The CDR3 consists of 13 residues. With 6 bases clipped from V and 3 bases from J, the junction kept 3 bases outside the gene matches. CDR1 LNHDA and CDR2 SQIVND come from the germline V gene (reference sequence). CDR3 amino acids: CASRPSGNYEQYF. As DNA, the CDR3 is TGTGCCAGTAGACCTAGCGGGAACTACGAGCAGTACTTC. The full variable domain, with the rest looked up from reference TRBV19 and TRBJ2-7, is DGGITQSPKYLFRKEGQNVTLSCEQNLNHDAMYWYRQDPGQGLRLIYYSQIVNDFQKGDIAEGYSVSREKKESFPLTVTSAQKNPTAFYLCASRPSGNYEQYFGPGTRLTVT.

The J gene is TRBJ2-3, the V gene TRBV25-1; TRBD1 matches 7 bases. The junction had 5 bases not matched to a gene; V was cut back by 4 bases and J by 7 bases. The CDR3 has 13 amino acids. Germline CDR1 reads MGHDK; CDR2 reads SYGVNS. CDR3 nucleotide sequence: TGTGCCAGCAGTGGGGACAGATATCATACGCAGTATTTT. Its protein product is CASSGDRYHTQYF.

This sequence joins TRBV29-1 and TRBJ1-2; D remains unclear. The germline V gene has CDR1 SQVTM and CDR2 ANQGSEA. The ends were cut back, 3 bases at V and 4 bases at J, with 12 bases in the middle. The CDR3 length is 13 residues. As DNA, the CDR3 is TGCAGCGTTGATCCGGGCGTCGGCTATGGCTACACCTTC. As protein: CSVDPGVGYGYTF.

CDR3 in amino acids: CASSQLGTSAYNEQFF. The CDR3 nucleotides are TGCGCCAGCAGCCAACTGGGGACTAGCGCCTACAATGAGCAGTTCTTC. The chain links TRBV4-3 to TRBJ2-1, with TRBD2 identical over 10 bases. Germline V gene sequence: CDR1 LGHNA, CDR2 YSLEER. V lost 2 bases, J lost 2 bases, and 3 bases stayed unmatched. This CDR3 region has 16 residues.

The chain recombines TRBV6-1 with TRBJ1-5, with 7 nucleotides matching TRBD1. V lost 4 bases and J lost 0; bases outside the gene matches: 9. Germline V gives CDR1 MNHNS, CDR2 SASEGT. This CDR3 has 17 residues. The CDR3 here is CASSAGRGAYSNQPQHF. The CDR3 region has the DNA TGTGCCAGCAGTGCGGGCAGGGGGGCTTATAGCAATCAGCCCCAGCATTTT.

Written as DNA, the CDR3 is TGTGCCACCAGCAGAGATCGAGGGGCCCAAGAGACCCAGTACTTC. Residues: CATSRDRGAQETQYF. The V and J genes are TRBV15 and TRBJ2-5, with D perhaps given as TRBD1 or TRBD2 (5 bases each). The CDR3 runs to 15 residues. Germline CDR1 is LNHNV and CDR2 is YYDKDF (reference sequence). V shed 0 bases and J shed 1 base, with 9 bases lying between them.